These 19 T cell receptor beta chains share one sample of origin, sequenced in a study of tumor-infiltrating lymphocytes in oesophageal squamous cell carcinoma (dated by TCRdb to the mid-2010s). Libraries came from PCR. The sequencer listed for this sample is Illumina HiSeq 2000. TCRdb reran the public reads through fastp at Q25 and MiXCR, keeping productive beta chains. Each entry merges the rows of one CDR3 protein and shows their most common DNA and genes. The sample data list over 15,000 distinct CDR3 sequences, and approximately 45% of these were observed just once. Jointly, the top ten make up about 33% of the sample. Specimen: normal esophageal tissue next to the tumor. The source of these receptors is a female donor with esophageal squamous cell carcinoma.

The chain joins TRBV6-1 to TRBJ2-1; weak D call: TRBD1 (5 bases). The J call is in doubt because the DNA end fits TRBJ2-7 better. Looked up from germline, CDR1 is MNHNS and CDR2 is SASEGT. This CDR3 contains 14 residues. CDR3 amino acids: CASSEQGNLYEQYF. CDR3 coding DNA: TGTGCCAGCAGTGAACAGGGTAACTTATACGAGCAGTACTTC.

The sample holds a few counts of this clonotype. This sequence joins TRBV27 and TRBJ2-1; the D gene could be TRBD1 or TRBD2 (5 bases each). V was pared by 7 bases and J by 2 bases, with 12 bases between. The CDR3 loop spans 14 amino acids. Germline V gene data show CDR1 as MNHEY and CDR2 as SMNVEV (reference sequence). CDR3 sequence: CASTGGTPYNEQFF. The CDR3 coding sequence is TGTGCCAGCACCGGTGGGACCCCCTACAATGAGCAGTTCTTC.

This clonotype was observed many times. The chain couples TRBV19 to TRBJ2-5; 7 bases match TRBD2. The J call may be incorrect, as the DNA end agrees better with TRBJ2-7. Germline CDR1 and CDR2: LNHDA and SQIVND (reference sequence). The CDR3 spans 14 residues. CDR3 nucleotide sequence: TGTGCCTCAGCAGGCGGGAGTGAAAGGATCGAGCAGTACTTC. It codes for CASAGGSERIEQYF.

V and J are TRBV11-2 and TRBJ2-5, with 11 positions matching TRBD2. CDR1 is SGHAT and CDR2 is FQNNGV in the germline V gene. V trimming: 5 bases; J trimming: 2 bases; junction bases outside the gene matches: 7. The CDR3 consists of 16 residues. The CDR3 region is CASSLSGGVPQETQYF. The CDR3 DNA sequence: TGTGCCAGCAGCCTTAGCGGGGGGGTACCACAAGAGACCCAGTACTTC.

The CDR3 DNA follows: TGTGCCAGCAGTTTAGCGCCAGGTCACTACGAGCAGTACTTC. Translating it yields CASSLAPGHYEQYF. The genes are TRBV27 and TRBJ2-7; unclear D gene. With 2 bases removed from V and 3 bases from J, the gap between germline ends came to 11 bases. The germline V gene encodes CDR1 MNHEY and CDR2 SMNVEV (reference sequence). The CDR3 is made up of 14 amino acids.

In this sample, this clonotype turned up many times. J is TRBJ2-3 and V is TRBV7-3; D is perhaps TRBD2 (5 bases). Trimming shortened V by 2 bases and J by 14 bases, and 20 bases separated the two germline ends. The V gene's germline CDR1 is SGHTA and CDR2 FQGTGA. This CDR3 has 14 residues. The CDR3 coding sequence is TGTGCCAGCAGCTTAGTACGGAACACCGGGGAGCTGTATTTT. As protein: CASSLVRNTGELYF.

This rearrangement joins TRBV11-2 to TRBJ2-4, with D unclear. The J call may be wrong; the DNA end is better matched by TRBJ2-1. Germline CDR1 is SGHAT and CDR2 is FQNNGV. CDR3 length: 12 residues. As DNA, the CDR3 is TGTGCCAGCAGCCGAAACTACAATGAGCAGTTCTTC. Amino acids: CASSRNYNEQFF.

In this sample, this clonotype turned up many times. The chain couples TRBV27 to TRBJ1-1, with D unclear. Germline CDR1 reads MNHEY; CDR2 reads SMNVEV (reference sequence). Trimming left V 2 bases short and J 4 bases short, with 8 bases between. The CDR3 is made up of 13 amino acids. The CDR3, as DNA: TGTGCCAGCAGTTTAAACAGTGGCACTGAAGCTTTCTTT. Encoded protein: CASSLNSGTEAFF.

This clonotype occurred many times. The rearrangement joins TRBV6-1 to TRBJ2-7, with D hard to call. CDR3 length: 10 residues. CDR1 and CDR2 (germline): MNHNS, SASEGT. V dropped 8 bases and J dropped 6 bases, with 8 bases sitting between them. CDR3: CASSDGEQYF. The CDR3 region has the DNA TGTGCCAGCTCGGACGGCGAGCAGTACTTC.

The chain combines TRBV6-1 with TRBJ2-3, with a tentative D call TRBD1 (5 bases). Matching the DNA end better, TRBJ2-7 makes the J call doubtful. CDR3 length equals 10 residues. Looked up from germline, CDR1 is MNHNS and CDR2 is SASEGT. Here the CDR3 reads CASRGAEQYF. The CDR3 nucleotides read TGTGCCAGCAGAGGGGCAGAGCAGTACTTC.

Judged by abundance, this clonotype is medium-sized (0.01 to 0.1%). J is TRBJ1-4 and V is TRBV7-6, with D maybe TRBD1 (5 bases). Germline CDR1 SGHVS, CDR2 FNYEAQ. CDR3 size: 14 residues. The germline V and J ends were trimmed by 1 base and 10 bases, with 13 bases remaining between them. The CDR3 sequence: CASSLEVTGGKLFF. In nucleotides, the CDR3 is TGTGCCAGCAGCTTAGAAGTCACAGGTGGAAAACTGTTTTTT.

This clonotype was recorded many times. The chain carries TRBV6-1 and TRBJ2-2; the match to TRBD2 covers 9 bases. Trimming cost V 7 bases and J 3 bases; bases outside gene matches: 12. Germline CDR1 and CDR2: MNHNS and SASEGT. The CDR3 runs to 17 residues. The CDR3 region has the DNA TGTGCCAGCAAAAGTGGCGGGAGGGCCGGAGACACCGGGGAGCTGTTTTTT. It is translated as CASKSGGRAGDTGELFF.

This clonotype was seen a few times. V usage is TRBV6-6 and J usage is TRBJ2-5; no clear D gene. The J call may be wrong; the DNA end is better matched by TRBJ2-7. CDR1 and CDR2 from the germline V gene are MNHNY and SVGAGI (reference sequence). The length of the CDR3 is 13 residues. CDR3 sequence reads: CASRLTKSYEQYF. The CDR3 DNA sequence: TGTGCCAGCAGATTGACAAAATCCTACGAGCAGTACTTC.

This clonotype was recorded only once. The CDR3 does not end in the conserved phenylalanine or tryptophan, so this is likely a read error. The DNA is omitted, as the CDR3 cannot be located on it reliably, and the CDR3 follows TCRdb's listing. The rearrangement links TRBV10-3 to TRBJ2-6; TRBD1 is taken as the D call from the table, unchecked against the DNA. The CDR3 length is 15 residues, termini included. Germline loops: CDR1 ENHRY, CDR2 SYGVKD. CDR3 sequence: CAISEEIGAVREFGN.

The J gene is TRBJ2-2, the V gene TRBV6-5; the D gene is possibly TRBD2 (5 bases). Germline CDR1 and CDR2: MNHEY and SVGAGI. The CDR3 length is 16 residues. V lost 5 bases and J lost 6, with 19 bases in between. Here the CDR3 DNA reads TGTGCCAGCAGTGTTGAGGGTACTAATTCTGCCGGGGAGCTGTTTTTT. Its translation: CASSVEGTNSAGELFF.

This clonotype was observed many times. The CDR3 nucleotides read TGTGCCAGCAGTATTAGCCCTGGGACCGCTAAACCCCAACCATTTTCTGGAAACACCATATATTTT. This encodes CASSISPGTAKPQPFSGNTIYF. The chain is built from TRBV27 and TRBJ1-3, with a weak D call TRBD1 (5 bases). V was clipped by 5 bases and J by 1 base, with 33 bases between them. Germline CDR1 is MNHEY and CDR2 is SMNVEV (reference sequence). The CDR3 covers 22 residues.

This clonotype was counted only a few times. As the CDR3 is not closed by the conserved phenylalanine or tryptophan, this likely results from a read error. It is unclear where the CDR3 begins or ends on the DNA, so no DNA is shown, and the CDR3 is as TCRdb lists it. The J gene is TRBJ2-7, the V gene TRBV12-3 or TRBV12-4; no check of the table's D call, TRBD1, against the DNA was made. The CDR3 contains 16 residues when both ends are counted. CDR3 amino acids: CASSLGAGNYGYTFGS.

The table lists this clonotype with many counts. This sequence joins TRBV5-1 and TRBJ2-7; 7 nucleotides match TRBD2. The V segment lost 4 bases and the J segment 5 bases; nucleotides outside the gene matches: 18. This CDR3 comprises 17 residues. The germline gives CDR1 SGHRS, CDR2 YFSETQ. The CDR3 DNA is TGCGCCAGCAGCCGGGGGTCTAGCGGAACCAGCCTGCACGAGCAGTACTTC. Amino acids: CASSRGSSGTSLHEQYF.

This clonotype ranks as medium-sized. The chain recombines TRBV10-3 with TRBJ2-1; TRBD1 matches at 11 bases. The CDR3 has 14 residues. V gave up 6 bases and J gave up 4 bases; unmatched junction bases: 2. CDR1 and CDR2 (germline): ENHRY, SYGVKD. The CDR3 loop reads CAIRGTGGYNEQFF. The DNA for the CDR3 is TGTGCCATCAGGGGGACAGGGGGTTACAATGAGCAGTTCTTC.